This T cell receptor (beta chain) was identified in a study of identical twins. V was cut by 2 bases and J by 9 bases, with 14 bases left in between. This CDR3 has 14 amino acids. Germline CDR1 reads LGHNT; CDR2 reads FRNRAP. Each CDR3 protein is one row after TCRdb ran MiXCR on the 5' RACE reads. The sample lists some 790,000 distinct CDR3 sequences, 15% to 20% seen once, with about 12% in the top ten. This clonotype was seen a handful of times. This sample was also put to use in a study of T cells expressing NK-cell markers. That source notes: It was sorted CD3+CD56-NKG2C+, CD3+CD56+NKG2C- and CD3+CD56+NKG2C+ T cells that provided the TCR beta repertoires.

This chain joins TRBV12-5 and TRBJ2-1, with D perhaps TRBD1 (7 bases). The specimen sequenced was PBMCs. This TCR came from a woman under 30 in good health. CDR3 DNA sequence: TGTGCTAGTGGTTTGAGACAGGGAGGTAGTGAGCAGTTCTTC. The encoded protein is CASGLRQGGSEQFF.